Listed below are T cell receptor beta chains from one sample, sequenced in a study of cytotoxic CD8 clonotypes in ibrutinib-treated CLL. Data came from immunoSEQ multiplex PCR; TCRdb stores just in-frame clones and leaves some out. The sample lists about 140,000 clones, more than 75% seen once, with around 7.6% in the top ten. The sequencing used PBMCs, collected after 36 months of ibrutinib treatment. Source of these receptors: a human donor with chronic lymphocytic leukemia. Each CDR3 is given with its conserved first and last residue. D genes are given only for firm matches. Size tells how often a clone was seen (once, few, many) or the class of an expanded clone, and some rows leave it out.

V gene: TRBV2
D gene: .
J gene: TRBJ2-3
clone size: .
CDR3 DNA: TGTGCCAGCAGAATTCTCCCCCTTGGAGTTTGGACAGATACGCAGTATTTT
CDR3 protein: CASRILPLGVWTDTQYF

V gene: TRBV5-6
D gene: TRBD2
J gene: TRBJ2-3
clone size: once
CDR3 DNA: TGTGCCAGCAGCCAAGCGGGAGGGAGCACAGATACGCAGTATTTT
CDR3 protein: CASSQAGGSTDTQYF

V gene: TRBV19
D gene: .
J gene: TRBJ2-1
clone size: .
CDR3 DNA: TGTGCCAGTAGGTTGAGCTTTGAGCAGTTCTTC
CDR3 protein: CASRLSFEQFF

V gene: TRBV18
D gene: .
J gene: TRBJ2-7
clone size: .
CDR3 DNA: TGTGCCAGCTCACCACCCGGGATTTCCTACGAGCAGTACTTC
CDR3 protein: CASSPPGISYEQYF

V gene: TRBV28
D gene: .
J gene: TRBJ2-5
clone size: .
CDR3 DNA: TGTGCCAGCAGTTCAACAGGGATTGGTCGGACCCAGTACTTC
CDR3 protein: CASSSTGIGRTQYF

V gene: TRBV6-5
D gene: .
J gene: TRBJ2-7
clone size: medium-sized
CDR3 DNA: TGTGCCAGCGGGGAAGACAATCGGGGCTACGAGCAGTACTTC
CDR3 protein: CASGEDNRGYEQYF

V gene: TRBV27
D gene: TRBD1
J gene: TRBJ2-1
clone size: .
CDR3 DNA: TGTGCCAGCAGTAAAAAACAGGGGGCGAGGAATGAGCAGTTCTTC
CDR3 protein: CASSKKQGARNEQFF

V gene: TRBV9
D gene: .
J gene: TRBJ2-3
clone size: .
CDR3 DNA: TGTGCCAGCAGCTCCCAGTGGCCTCAAGATACGCAGTATTTT
CDR3 protein: CASSSQWPQDTQYF

V gene: TRBV4-2
D gene: .
J gene: TRBJ1-2
clone size: .
CDR3 DNA: TGTGCCAGCAGCCACCCCATGGCCTATGGCTACACCTTC
CDR3 protein: CASSHPMAYGYTF

V gene: TRBV30
D gene: .
J gene: TRBJ1-6
clone size: .
CDR3 DNA: TGTGCCTGGAGTGGGACGGGCAATTCACCCCTCCACTTT
CDR3 protein: CAWSGTGNSPLHF

V gene: TRBV5-1
D gene: TRBD1
J gene: TRBJ2-3
clone size: .
CDR3 DNA: TGCGCCAGCAGCTTCGGGACAGCACGCGATACGCAGTATTTT
CDR3 protein: CASSFGTARDTQYF

V gene: TRBV27
D gene: .
J gene: TRBJ1-6
clone size: .
CDR3 DNA: TGTGCCAGCAGTCCCCAACCAGGAATTAATTCACCCCTCCACTTT
CDR3 protein: CASSPQPGINSPLHF

V gene: TRBV29-1
D gene: .
J gene: TRBJ2-7
clone size: .
CDR3 DNA: TGCAGCGTCCCTAGAGGGGGTGGGCAGTACTTC
CDR3 protein: CSVPRGGGQYF

V gene: TRBV7-9
D gene: .
J gene: TRBJ2-5
clone size: .
CDR3 DNA: TGTGCCAGCAGCTTAGCCGCGGGCCCAAAGACCCAGTACTTC
CDR3 protein: CASSLAAGPKTQYF

V gene: TRBV29-1
D gene: TRBD1
J gene: TRBJ1-2
clone size: .
CDR3 DNA: TGCAGCGTCGTACAGGGGTATGGCTACACCTTC
CDR3 protein: CSVVQGYGYTF

V gene: TRBV4-1
D gene: TRBD2
J gene: TRBJ2-3
clone size: .
CDR3 DNA: TGCGCCAGCAGCCAAGTGGGCGGGAGGGCCATGAGCACAGATACGCAGTATTTT
CDR3 protein: CASSQVGGRAMSTDTQYF

V gene: TRBV5-4
D gene: .
J gene: TRBJ2-1
clone size: .
CDR3 DNA: TGTGCCAGCAGCTTGCGGACGCAGAGCTCCTACAATGAGCAGTTCTTC
CDR3 protein: CASSLRTQSSYNEQFF

V gene: TRBV2
D gene: .
J gene: TRBJ1-5
clone size: .
CDR3 DNA: TGTGCCAGCTCAGGGCTGGCCCGAAATCAGCCCCAGCATTTT
CDR3 protein: CASSGLARNQPQHF

V gene: TRBV6-1
D gene: TRBD1
J gene: TRBJ2-7
clone size: .
CDR3 DNA: TGTGCCAGCAGTGACCGGGACAGGGGCTCCTACGAGCAGTACTTC
CDR3 protein: CASSDRDRGSYEQYF

V gene: TRBV7-8
D gene: TRBD1
J gene: TRBJ1-5
clone size: .
CDR3 DNA: TGTGCCAGCAGCGGACAGGGAAGTCAGCCCCAGCATTTT
CDR3 protein: CASSGQGSQPQHF

V gene: TRBV19
D gene: .
J gene: TRBJ1-2
clone size: .
CDR3 DNA: TGTGCCAGTAGACAACCGGGACAACTTAACTATGGCTACACCTTC
CDR3 protein: CASRQPGQLNYGYTF

V gene: TRBV29-1
D gene: .
J gene: TRBJ1-1
clone size: .
CDR3 DNA: TGCAGCGTTGTCTTGCAGCACACTGAAGCTTTCTTT
CDR3 protein: CSVVLQHTEAFF

V gene: TRBV11-2
D gene: TRBD2
J gene: TRBJ2-5
clone size: .
CDR3 DNA: TGTGCCAGCAGCTTAGATTTCGGGACTACCCAAGAGACCCAGTACTTC
CDR3 protein: CASSLDFGTTQETQYF

V gene: TRBV30
D gene: .
J gene: TRBJ1-5
clone size: few
CDR3 DNA: TGTGCCTGGAGGGCTCCCGGGTCAGAGCACAATCAGCCCCAGCATTTT
CDR3 protein: CAWRAPGSEHNQPQHF

V gene: TRBV9
D gene: .
J gene: TRBJ2-4
clone size: .
CDR3 DNA: TGTGCCAGCAGCGTTGAGGGCCGGGAGTTCGACATTCAGTACTTC
CDR3 protein: CASSVEGREFDIQYF

V gene: TRBV5-1
D gene: .
J gene: TRBJ2-3
clone size: .
CDR3 DNA: TGCGCCAGCAGCTTGGGTATTGGGTTTCGATCCACAGATACGCAGTATTTT
CDR3 protein: CASSLGIGFRSTDTQYF

V gene: TRBV4-1
D gene: TRBD1
J gene: TRBJ1-5
clone size: .
CDR3 DNA: TGCGCCAGCAGCCTCATACAGGGGTATCAGCCCCAGCATTTT
CDR3 protein: CASSLIQGYQPQHF

V gene: TRBV6-5
D gene: .
J gene: TRBJ1-2
clone size: few
CDR3 DNA: TGTGCCAGCAGTTACGGTCGGGGACGTTGGGGCTACACCTTC
CDR3 protein: CASSYGRGRWGYTF

V gene: TRBV5-4
D gene: .
J gene: TRBJ2-5
clone size: .
CDR3 DNA: TGTGCCAGCAGCTTGGATCCGGAGACCCAGTACTTC
CDR3 protein: CASSLDPETQYF

V gene: TRBV4-1
D gene: .
J gene: TRBJ2-2
clone size: .
CDR3 DNA: TGCGCCAGCAGATCTCCGTCGGGGGGCATAGTAAAGGTCACCGGGGAGCTGTTTTTT
CDR3 protein: CASRSPSGGIVKVTGELFF

V gene: TRBV6-6
D gene: TRBD1
J gene: TRBJ2-7
clone size: .
CDR3 DNA: TGTGCCAGCTCCCCTTCCAGGACAGGGCGTAGCTACGAGCAGTACTTC
CDR3 protein: CASSPSRTGRSYEQYF

V gene: TRBV6-5
D gene: .
J gene: TRBJ2-3
clone size: .
CDR3 DNA: TGTGCCAGTCGAGGATTGGGCACAGATACGCAGTATTTT
CDR3 protein: CASRGLGTDTQYF

V gene: TRBV4-1
D gene: .
J gene: TRBJ1-6
clone size: .
CDR3 DNA: TGCGCCAGCAGCCAAGGAGAGTATAATTCACCCCTCCACTTT
CDR3 protein: CASSQGEYNSPLHF

V gene: TRBV13
D gene: TRBD1
J gene: TRBJ2-4
clone size: .
CDR3 DNA: TGTGCCAGCAGCTCGGGACAGGGTAGGAAAAACATTCAGTACTTC
CDR3 protein: CASSSGQGRKNIQYF

V gene: TRBV6-4
D gene: .
J gene: TRBJ1-3
clone size: few
CDR3 DNA: TGTGCCAGCAGTGCCGACGGGGAATCTGGAAACACCATATATTTT
CDR3 protein: CASSADGESGNTIYF

V gene: TRBV29-1
D gene: .
J gene: TRBJ1-2
clone size: .
CDR3 DNA: TGCAGCGTTGGGGGCCTTGGAGACTATGGCTACACCTTC
CDR3 protein: CSVGGLGDYGYTF

V gene: TRBV28
D gene: TRBD1
J gene: TRBJ1-1
clone size: .
CDR3 DNA: TGTGCCAGCAGCCAAGGGCAGGGGGCAACTGAAGCTTTCTTT
CDR3 protein: CASSQGQGATEAFF

V gene: TRBV19
D gene: TRBD2
J gene: TRBJ2-2
clone size: .
CDR3 DNA: TGTGCCAGTAGTGCGACTAGCGGGCGTGTGGAGCTGTTTTTT
CDR3 protein: CASSATSGRVELFF

V gene: TRBV27
D gene: .
J gene: TRBJ2-7
clone size: .
CDR3 DNA: TGTGCCAGCAGTTTACTCGGGCCCCTCTCGTTCTACGAGCAGTACTTC
CDR3 protein: CASSLLGPLSFYEQYF

V gene: TRBV27
D gene: .
J gene: TRBJ1-6
clone size: .
CDR3 DNA: TGTGCCAGCAGTTCCTTCGCCGAGAGCTCCTATAATTCACCCCTCCACTTT
CDR3 protein: CASSSFAESSYNSPLHF

V gene: TRBV6-1
D gene: TRBD2
J gene: TRBJ2-1
clone size: .
CDR3 DNA: TGTGCCAGCAGTGAACGAGGGACTAGCGGGAGGTTGAATGAGCAGTTCTTC
CDR3 protein: CASSERGTSGRLNEQFF

V gene: TRBV5-1
D gene: .
J gene: TRBJ2-7
clone size: .
CDR3 DNA: TGCGCCAGCAGCCATGGGACGGTCTCCTACGAGCAGTACTTC
CDR3 protein: CASSHGTVSYEQYF

V gene: TRBV6-5
D gene: .
J gene: TRBJ2-1
clone size: .
CDR3 DNA: TGTGCCAGCAGTCCCGTGGGTGAAGAGCAGTTCTTC
CDR3 protein: CASSPVGEEQFF

V gene: TRBV7-9
D gene: .
J gene: TRBJ1-2
clone size: .
CDR3 DNA: TGTGCCAGCAGCTTAGTAGGGTCCTATGGCTACACCTTC
CDR3 protein: CASSLVGSYGYTF

V gene: TRBV5-1
D gene: TRBD1
J gene: TRBJ1-6
clone size: .
CDR3 DNA: TGCGCCAGCAGCTGGCGGACAGGGGAGAATTCACCCCTCCACTTT
CDR3 protein: CASSWRTGENSPLHF

V gene: TRBV7-7
D gene: .
J gene: TRBJ2-2
clone size: few
CDR3 DNA: TGTGCCAGCAGCTTAGTACCGGGGCCCGGGGAGCTGTTTTTT
CDR3 protein: CASSLVPGPGELFF